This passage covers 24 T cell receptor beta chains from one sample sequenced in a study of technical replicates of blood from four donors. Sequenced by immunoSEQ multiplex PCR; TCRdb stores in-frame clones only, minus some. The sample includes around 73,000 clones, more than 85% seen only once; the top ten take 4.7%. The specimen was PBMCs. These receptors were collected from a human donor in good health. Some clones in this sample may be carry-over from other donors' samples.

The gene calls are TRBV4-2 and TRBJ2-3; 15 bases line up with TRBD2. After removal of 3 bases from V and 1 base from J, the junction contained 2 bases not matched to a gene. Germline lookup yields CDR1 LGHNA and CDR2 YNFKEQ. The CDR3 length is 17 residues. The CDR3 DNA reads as TGTGCCAGCAGCCAGGGACTAGCGGGAGGTGGCACAGATACGCAGTATTTT. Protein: CASSQGLAGGGTDTQYF.

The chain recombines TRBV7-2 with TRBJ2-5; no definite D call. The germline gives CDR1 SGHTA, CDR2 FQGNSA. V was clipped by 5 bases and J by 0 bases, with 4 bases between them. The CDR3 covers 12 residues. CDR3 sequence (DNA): TGTGCCAGCAGCCCGTACCAAGAGACCCAGTACTTC. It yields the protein CASSPYQETQYF.

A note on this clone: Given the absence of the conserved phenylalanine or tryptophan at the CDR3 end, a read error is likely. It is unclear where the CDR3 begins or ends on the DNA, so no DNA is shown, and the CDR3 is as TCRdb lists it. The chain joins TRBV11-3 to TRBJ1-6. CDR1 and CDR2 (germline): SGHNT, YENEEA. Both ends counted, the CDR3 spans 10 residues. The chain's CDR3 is CASSLDTSRL.

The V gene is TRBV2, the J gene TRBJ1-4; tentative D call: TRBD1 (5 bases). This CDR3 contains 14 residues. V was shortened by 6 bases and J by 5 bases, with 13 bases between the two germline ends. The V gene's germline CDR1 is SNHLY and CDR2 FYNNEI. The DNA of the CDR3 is TGTGCCAGCAGATTCGGGGGAGGGAATGAAAAACTGTTTTTT. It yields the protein CASRFGGGNEKLFF.

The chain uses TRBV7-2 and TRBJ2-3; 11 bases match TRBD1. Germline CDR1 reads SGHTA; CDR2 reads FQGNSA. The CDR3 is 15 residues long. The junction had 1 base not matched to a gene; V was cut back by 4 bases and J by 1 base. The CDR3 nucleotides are TGTGCCAGCAGCTCGGGACAGGGGGGCACAGATACGCAGTATTTT. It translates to CASSSGQGGTDTQYF.

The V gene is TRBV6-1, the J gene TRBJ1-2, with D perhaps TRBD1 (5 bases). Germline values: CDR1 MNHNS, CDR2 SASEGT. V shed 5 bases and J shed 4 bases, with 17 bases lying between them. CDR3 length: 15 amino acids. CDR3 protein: CASSQGVLGVYGYTF. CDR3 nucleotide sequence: TGTGCCAGCAGTCAAGGGGTATTAGGAGTCTATGGCTACACCTTC.

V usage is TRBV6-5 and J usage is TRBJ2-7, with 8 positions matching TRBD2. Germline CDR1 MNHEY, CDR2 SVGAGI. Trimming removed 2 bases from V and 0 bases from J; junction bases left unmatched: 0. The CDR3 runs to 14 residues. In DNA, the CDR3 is TGTGCCAGCAGTTACAGCGGGAGCTCCTACGAGCAGTACTTC. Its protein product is CASSYSGSSYEQYF.

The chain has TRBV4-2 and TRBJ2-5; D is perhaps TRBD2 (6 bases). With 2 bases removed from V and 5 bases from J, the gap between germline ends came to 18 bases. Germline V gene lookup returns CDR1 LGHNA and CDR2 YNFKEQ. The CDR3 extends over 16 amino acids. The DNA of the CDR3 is TGTGCCAGCAGCCAATCTCCACGGGGGTTCGGGGAGACCCAGTACTTC. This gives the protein CASSQSPRGFGETQYF.

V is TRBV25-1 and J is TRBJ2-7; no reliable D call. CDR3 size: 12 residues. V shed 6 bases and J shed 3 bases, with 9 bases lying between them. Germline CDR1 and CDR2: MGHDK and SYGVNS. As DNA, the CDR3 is TGTGCCAGCAGAGACACTGGCTACGAGCAGTACTTC. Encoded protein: CASRDTGYEQYF.

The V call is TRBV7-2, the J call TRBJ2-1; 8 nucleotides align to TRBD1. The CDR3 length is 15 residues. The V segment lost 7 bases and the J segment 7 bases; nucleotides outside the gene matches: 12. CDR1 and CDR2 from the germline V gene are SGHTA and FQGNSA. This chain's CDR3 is CASTPDRVKLNEQFF. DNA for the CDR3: TGTGCCAGCACCCCGGACAGGGTCAAGTTGAATGAGCAGTTCTTC. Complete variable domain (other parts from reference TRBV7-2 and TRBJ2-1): GAGVSQSPSNKVTEKGKDVELRCDPISGHTALYWYRQSLGQGLEFLIYFQGNSAPDKSGLPSDRFSAERTGGSVSTLTIQRTQQEDSAVYLCASTPDRVKLNEQFFGPGTRLTVL.

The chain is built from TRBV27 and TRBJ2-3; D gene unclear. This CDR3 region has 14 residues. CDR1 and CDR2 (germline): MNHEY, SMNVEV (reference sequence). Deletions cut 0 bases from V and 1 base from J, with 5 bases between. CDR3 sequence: CASSLSRRTDTQYF. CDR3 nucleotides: TGTGCCAGCAGTTTATCGAGGCGCACAGATACGCAGTATTTT.

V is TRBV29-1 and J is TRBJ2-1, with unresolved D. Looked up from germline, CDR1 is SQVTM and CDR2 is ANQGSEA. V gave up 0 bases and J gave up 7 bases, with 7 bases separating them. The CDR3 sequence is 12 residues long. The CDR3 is CSVEDRLNEQFF. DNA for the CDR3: TGCAGCGTTGAAGATCGTTTGAATGAGCAGTTCTTC.

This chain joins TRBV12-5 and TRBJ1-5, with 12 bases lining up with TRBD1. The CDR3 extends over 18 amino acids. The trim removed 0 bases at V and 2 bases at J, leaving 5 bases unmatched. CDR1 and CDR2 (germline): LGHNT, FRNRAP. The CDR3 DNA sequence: TGTGCTAGTGGTTTGGTATTGGGACAGGGGGCGGGCAATCAGCCCCAGCATTTT. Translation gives CASGLVLGQGAGNQPQHF.

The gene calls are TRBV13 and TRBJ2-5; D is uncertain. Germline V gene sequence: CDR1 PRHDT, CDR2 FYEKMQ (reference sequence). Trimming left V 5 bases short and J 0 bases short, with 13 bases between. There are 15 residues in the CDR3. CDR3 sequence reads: CASSPDGSYQETQYF. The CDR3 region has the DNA TGTGCCAGCAGCCCCGACGGGTCTTACCAAGAGACCCAGTACTTC. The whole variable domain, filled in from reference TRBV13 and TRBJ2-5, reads AAGVIQSPRHLIKEKRETATLKCYPIPRHDTVYWYQQGPGQDPQFLISFYEKMQSDKGSIPDRFSAQQFSDYHSELNMSSLELGDSALYFCASSPDGSYQETQYFGPGTRLLVL.

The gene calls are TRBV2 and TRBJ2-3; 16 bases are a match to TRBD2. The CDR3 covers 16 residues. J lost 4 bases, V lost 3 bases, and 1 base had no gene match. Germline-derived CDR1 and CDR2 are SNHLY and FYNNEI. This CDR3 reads CASSEGLAGGPDTQYF. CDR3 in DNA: TGTGCCAGCAGTGAGGGACTAGCGGGAGGGCCAGATACGCAGTATTTT.

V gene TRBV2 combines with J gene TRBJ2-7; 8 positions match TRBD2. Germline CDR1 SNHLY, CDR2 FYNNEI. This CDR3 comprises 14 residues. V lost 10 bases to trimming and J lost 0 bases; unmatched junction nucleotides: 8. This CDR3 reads CATKLAESSYEQYF. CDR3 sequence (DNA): TGTGCCACAAAACTAGCGGAGAGCTCCTACGAGCAGTACTTC.

Written as DNA, the CDR3 is TGTGCCAGCTCAAGAGCTAGCGGGAGAAGAACCGGGGAGCTGTTTTTT. Protein sequence: CASSRASGRRTGELFF. The gene calls are TRBV18 and TRBJ2-2, with 10 bases identical to TRBD2. The CDR3 is made up of 16 amino acids. Germline loops: CDR1 KGHSH, CDR2 LQKENI. The V and J ends lost 5 bases and 5 bases, in that order; junction bases with no gene match: 8.

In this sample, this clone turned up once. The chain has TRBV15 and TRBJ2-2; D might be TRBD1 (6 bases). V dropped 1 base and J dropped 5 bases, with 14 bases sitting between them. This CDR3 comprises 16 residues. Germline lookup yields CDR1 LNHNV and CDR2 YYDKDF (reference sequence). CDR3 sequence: CATSRGTGPGTGELFF. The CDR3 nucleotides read TGTGCCACCAGCAGAGGTACAGGGCCGGGTACCGGGGAGCTGTTTTTT.

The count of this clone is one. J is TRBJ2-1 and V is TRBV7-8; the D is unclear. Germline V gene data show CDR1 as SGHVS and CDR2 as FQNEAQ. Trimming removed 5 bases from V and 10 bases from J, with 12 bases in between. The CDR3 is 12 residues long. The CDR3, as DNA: TGTGCCAGCAGCCCTCCTAGTCGGGAGCAGTTCTTC. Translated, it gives CASSPPSREQFF.

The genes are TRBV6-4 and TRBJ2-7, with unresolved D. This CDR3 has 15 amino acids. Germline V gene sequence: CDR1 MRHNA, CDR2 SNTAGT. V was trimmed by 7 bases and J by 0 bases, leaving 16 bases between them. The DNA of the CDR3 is TGTGCCAGCAATATAAAGAGCGATAGCTCCTACGAGCAGTACTTC. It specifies CASNIKSDSSYEQYF.

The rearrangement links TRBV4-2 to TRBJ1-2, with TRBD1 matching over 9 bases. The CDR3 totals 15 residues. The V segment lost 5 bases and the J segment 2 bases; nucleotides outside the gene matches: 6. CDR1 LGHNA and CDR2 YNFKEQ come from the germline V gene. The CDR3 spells CASSGRTGENYGYTF. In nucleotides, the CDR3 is TGTGCCAGCAGCGGAAGGACAGGGGAAAACTATGGCTACACCTTC.

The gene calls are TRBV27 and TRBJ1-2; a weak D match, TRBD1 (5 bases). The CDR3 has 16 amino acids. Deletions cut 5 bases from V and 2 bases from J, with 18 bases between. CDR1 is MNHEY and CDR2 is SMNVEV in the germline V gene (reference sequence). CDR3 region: CASSTTLQGTNYGYTF. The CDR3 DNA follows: TGTGCCAGCAGTACGACCCTTCAGGGCACAAACTATGGCTACACCTTC.

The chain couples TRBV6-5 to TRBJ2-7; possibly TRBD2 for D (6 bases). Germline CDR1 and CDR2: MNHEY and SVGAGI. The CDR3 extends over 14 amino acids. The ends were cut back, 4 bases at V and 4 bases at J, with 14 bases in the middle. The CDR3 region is CASSSSAGVYEQYF. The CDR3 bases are TGTGCCAGCAGTTCTAGCGCCGGGGTATACGAGCAGTACTTC.

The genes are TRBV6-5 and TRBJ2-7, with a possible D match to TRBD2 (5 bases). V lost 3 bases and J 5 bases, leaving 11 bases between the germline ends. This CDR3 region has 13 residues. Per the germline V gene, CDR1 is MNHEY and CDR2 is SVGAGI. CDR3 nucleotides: TGTGCCAGCAGTTATCAGAAGGGAGACGAGCAGTACTTC. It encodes CASSYQKGDEQYF.